The clone carrying this T cell receptor beta chain was found a few times. Its antigen remains unidentified. These data originate in a study of blood T cells in healthy people across ages. Whole-study results and caveats: Researchers judged that diversity estimates from one million T cells fell short of true values. It was not possible, with unsorted PBMCs, to conclusively compare naive and antigen-experienced cells. Expanded clonotype changes were possibly confounded by unknown donor CMV status.

Using a J-beta primer mix together with a sample-barcoded 5' primer, a second PCR was run for about 6 to 11 cycles. Each cDNA molecule, via a template-switch adaptor with 12 random nucleotides, was tagged. MiXCR, applied by TCRdb to the 5' RACE reads, yields one record per CDR3 protein. Of roughly 1.5 million distinct CDR3 sequences detected, 35% to 45% appear once; the ten largest clones hold around 4%. The TCR originated in a woman under 30 in good health. Sequenced input: blood.

CDR3 sequence: CSARGGGPNQETQYF. CDR3 nucleotide sequence: TGCAGTGCTAGGGGTGGTGGGCCCAATCAAGAGACCCAGTACTTC. The V gene is TRBV20-1, the J gene TRBJ2-5; no definite D call. Trimming shortened V by 3 bases and J by 2 bases, and 16 bases separated the two germline ends. CDR1 and CDR2 (germline): DFQATT, SNEGSKA (reference sequence). The CDR3 contains 15 residues.